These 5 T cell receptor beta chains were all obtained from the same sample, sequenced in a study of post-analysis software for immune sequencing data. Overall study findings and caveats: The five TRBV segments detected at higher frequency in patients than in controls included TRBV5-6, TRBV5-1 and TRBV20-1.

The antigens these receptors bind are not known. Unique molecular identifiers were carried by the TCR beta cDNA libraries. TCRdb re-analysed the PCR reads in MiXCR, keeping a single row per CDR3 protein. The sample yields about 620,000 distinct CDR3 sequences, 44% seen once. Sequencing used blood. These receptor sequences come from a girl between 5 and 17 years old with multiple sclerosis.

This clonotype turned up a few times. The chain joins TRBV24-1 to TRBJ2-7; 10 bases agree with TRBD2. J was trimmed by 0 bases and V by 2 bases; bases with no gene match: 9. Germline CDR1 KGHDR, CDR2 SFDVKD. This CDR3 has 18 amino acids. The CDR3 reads CATSDSSISSGSSYEQYF. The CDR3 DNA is TGTGCCACCAGTGATTCCTCTATCTCTAGCGGGAGCTCCTACGAGCAGTACTTC.

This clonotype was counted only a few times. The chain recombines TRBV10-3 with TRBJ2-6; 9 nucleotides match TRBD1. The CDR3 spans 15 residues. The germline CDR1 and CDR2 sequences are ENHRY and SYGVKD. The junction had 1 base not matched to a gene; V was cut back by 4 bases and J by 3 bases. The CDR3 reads CAISVGQGGANVLTF. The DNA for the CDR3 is TGTGCCATCAGTGTGGGACAGGGTGGGGCCAACGTCCTGACTTTC.

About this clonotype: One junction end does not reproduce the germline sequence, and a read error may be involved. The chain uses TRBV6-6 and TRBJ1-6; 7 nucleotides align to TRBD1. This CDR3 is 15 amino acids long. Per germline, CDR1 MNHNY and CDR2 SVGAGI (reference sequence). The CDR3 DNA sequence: TGCGCCAGCAGCTCCCCGACAGGGACGAATTCACCCCTCCACTTT. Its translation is CASSSPTGTNSPLHF.

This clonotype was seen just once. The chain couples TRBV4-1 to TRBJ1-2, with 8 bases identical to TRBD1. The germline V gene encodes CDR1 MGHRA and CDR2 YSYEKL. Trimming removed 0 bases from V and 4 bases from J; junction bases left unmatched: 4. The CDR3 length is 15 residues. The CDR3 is CASSQDMGTGYGYTF. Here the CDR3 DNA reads TGCGCCAGCAGCCAAGATATGGGGACAGGCTATGGCTACACCTTC.

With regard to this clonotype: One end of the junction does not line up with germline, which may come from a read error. The chain's CDR3 is CASRQGRPSTDAQYF. The CDR3 nucleotides read TGTGCCAGCAGACAGGGGCGGCCTAGCACAGATGCGCAGTATTTT. V and J are TRBV12-3 or TRBV12-4 and TRBJ2-3; 7 bases map to TRBD1. The CDR3 spans 15 residues.